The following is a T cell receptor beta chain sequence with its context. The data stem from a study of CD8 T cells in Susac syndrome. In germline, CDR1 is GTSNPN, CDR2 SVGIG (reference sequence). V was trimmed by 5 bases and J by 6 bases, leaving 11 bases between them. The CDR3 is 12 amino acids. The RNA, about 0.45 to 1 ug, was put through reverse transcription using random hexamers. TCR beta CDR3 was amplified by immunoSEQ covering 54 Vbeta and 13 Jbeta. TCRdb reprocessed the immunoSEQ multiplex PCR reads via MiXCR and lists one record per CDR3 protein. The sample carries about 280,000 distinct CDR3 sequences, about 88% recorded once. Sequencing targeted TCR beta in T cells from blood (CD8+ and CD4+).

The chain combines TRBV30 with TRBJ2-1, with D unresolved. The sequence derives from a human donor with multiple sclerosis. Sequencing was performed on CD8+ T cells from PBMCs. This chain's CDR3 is CAWWKQINEQFF. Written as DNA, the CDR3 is TGTGCCTGGTGGAAACAGATCAATGAGCAGTTCTTC.